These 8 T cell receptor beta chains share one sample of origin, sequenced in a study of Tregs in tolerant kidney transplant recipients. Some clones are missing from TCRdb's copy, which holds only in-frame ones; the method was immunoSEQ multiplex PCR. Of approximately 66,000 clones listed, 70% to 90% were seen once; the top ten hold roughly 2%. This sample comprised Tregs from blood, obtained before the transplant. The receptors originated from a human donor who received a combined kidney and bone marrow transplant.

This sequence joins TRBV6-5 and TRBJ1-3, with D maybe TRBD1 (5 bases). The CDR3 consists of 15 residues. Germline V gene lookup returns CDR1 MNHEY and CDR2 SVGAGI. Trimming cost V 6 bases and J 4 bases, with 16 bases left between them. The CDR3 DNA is TGTGCCAGCAGAGGCCTAGTAAGGGGAGGAAACACCATATATTTT. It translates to CASRGLVRGGNTIYF.

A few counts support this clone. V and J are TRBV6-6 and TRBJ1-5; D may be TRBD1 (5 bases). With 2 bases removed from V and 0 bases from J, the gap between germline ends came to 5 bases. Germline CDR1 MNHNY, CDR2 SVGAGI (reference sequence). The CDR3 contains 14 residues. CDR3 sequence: CASSYRGSNQPQHF. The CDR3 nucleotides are TGTGCCAGCAGTTACAGGGGTAGCAATCAGCCCCAGCATTTT.

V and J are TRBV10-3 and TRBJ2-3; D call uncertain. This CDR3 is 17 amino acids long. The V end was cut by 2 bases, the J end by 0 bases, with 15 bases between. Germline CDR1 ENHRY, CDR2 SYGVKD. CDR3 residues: CAISEGPGRTSTDTQYF. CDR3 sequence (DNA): TGTGCCATCAGTGAGGGACCCGGCCGCACTAGCACAGATACGCAGTATTTT.

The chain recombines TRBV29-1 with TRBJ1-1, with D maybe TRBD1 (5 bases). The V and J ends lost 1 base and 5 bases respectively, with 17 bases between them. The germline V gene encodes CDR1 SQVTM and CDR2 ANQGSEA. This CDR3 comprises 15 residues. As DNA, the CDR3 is TGCAGCGTTGAAGGCCCGGGGGGAGCTCTAACTGAAGCTTTCTTT. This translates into CSVEGPGGALTEAFF.

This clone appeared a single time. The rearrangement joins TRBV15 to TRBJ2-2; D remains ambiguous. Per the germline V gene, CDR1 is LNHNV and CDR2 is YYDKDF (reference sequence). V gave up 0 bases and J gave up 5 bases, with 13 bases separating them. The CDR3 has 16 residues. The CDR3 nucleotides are TGTGCCACCAGCAGAGATAAGTGGAAGGAGACCGGGGAGCTGTTTTTT. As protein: CATSRDKWKETGELFF.

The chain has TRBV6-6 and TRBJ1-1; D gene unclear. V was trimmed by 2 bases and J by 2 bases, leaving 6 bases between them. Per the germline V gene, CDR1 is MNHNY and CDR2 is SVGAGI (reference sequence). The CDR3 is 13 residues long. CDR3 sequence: CASSYLSNTEAFF. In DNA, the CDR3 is TGTGCCAGCAGTTACCTCTCAAACACTGAAGCTTTCTTT.

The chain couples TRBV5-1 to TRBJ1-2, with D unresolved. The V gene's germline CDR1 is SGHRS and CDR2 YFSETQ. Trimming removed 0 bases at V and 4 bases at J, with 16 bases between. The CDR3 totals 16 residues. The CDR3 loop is CASSLAPETVLYGYTF. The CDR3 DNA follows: TGCGCCAGCAGCTTGGCGCCCGAGACGGTCCTCTATGGCTACACCTTC.

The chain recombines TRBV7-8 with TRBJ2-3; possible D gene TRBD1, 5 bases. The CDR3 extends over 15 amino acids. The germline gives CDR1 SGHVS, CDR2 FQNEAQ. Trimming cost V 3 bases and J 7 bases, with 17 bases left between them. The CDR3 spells CASSLTDLTMYTQYF. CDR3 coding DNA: TGTGCCAGCAGCTTGACAGACCTCACGATGTATACGCAGTATTTT.